This T cell receptor beta chain was recovered during a study of cytomegalovirus exposure and HLA in healthy donors. Overall study context: One earlier analysis, a look at some 180 million T cells, found approximately 120 million unique TCR beta sequences.

The primer mix had 60 Vbeta and 13 Jbeta primers. Generated by immunoSEQ multiplex PCR, the TCRdb table keeps only in-frame clones and is missing some. Counted here are over 75,000 clones, 65% to 80% occurring once; the ten biggest clones make up approximately 15%. In germline, CDR1 is SEHNR, CDR2 FQNEAQ (reference sequence). The CDR3 has 16 amino acids. The V gene end was trimmed by 5 bases and the J gene end by 14 bases; junction bases not matched to a gene: 18. As regards this clone: What it binds is unknown.

General study results and limits: Associated with HLA alleles at 0.05 false discovery rate in a later analysis were about 17,000 TCR beta sequences.

J is TRBJ1-6 and V is TRBV7-9; TRBD1 matches 7 bases. The sample taken for sequencing was PBMCs. This clonotype was obtained from a man aged 55 to 70 in good health and CMV-seropositive. The CDR3 loop is CASSLDRNYYPGTLHF. The DNA for the CDR3 is TGTGCCAGCAGCCTGGACAGGAACTACTACCCAGGCACCCTCCACTTT. The whole variable domain, remainder taken from reference TRBV7-9 and TRBJ1-6, is DTGVSQNPRHKITKRGQNVTFRCDPISEHNRLYWYRQTLGQGPEFLTYFQNEAQLEKSRLLSDRFSAERPKGSFSTLEIQRTEQGDSAMYLCASSLDRNYYPGTLHFGNGTRLTVT.